This T cell receptor beta chain came from a study of blood T cell repertoires in COVID-19. Using immunoSEQ multiplex PCR, the repertoire was profiled, and TCRdb retains in-frame clones only, with some absent. This table holds about 120,000 clones, around 88% found once. Unmatched junction bases numbered 8, after V lost 4 bases and J lost 5 bases. CDR3 length: 15 amino acids. CDR1 and CDR2 from the germline V gene are SEHNR and FQNEAQ (reference sequence). Sequencing was performed on peripheral blood. This chain uses TRBV7-9 with TRBJ2-1, with 7 bases that match TRBD1. This sequence originates from a man aged 45-60 years with acute or convalescent COVID-19. The CDR3 loop reads CASSSDRPTNNEQFF. The CDR3, as DNA: TGTGCCAGCAGCTCGGACAGGCCTACAAACAATGAGCAGTTCTTC.